This T cell receptor beta chain was recorded in a study of CD8+CD57+ T cells in acquired aplastic anemia. Study overall: Mean yield of DNA from sorted CD4+ and CD8+ cells was roughly 3.4 ug.

This CDR3 is 16 amino acids long. Germline CDR1 PRHDT, CDR2 FYEKMQ (reference sequence). V dropped 5 bases and J dropped 10 bases, with 21 bases sitting between them. Patients selected for sequencing had displayed CD8+CD57+ cell expansion by flow cytometry. Acquired aplastic anemia of severe grade affected all patients. Prior therapy had not been administered to any patient at the time of blood sampling. Findings of the study overall: CD8+ Simpson's diversity showed no significant patient-control difference.

As for this clonotype: Its antigen is currently unknown.

Both TCR beta VDJ combination and CDR3 sequence profiling were carried out. Genomic DNA was the template for this profiling. TCRdb ran MiXCR on the reads and lists one entry per CDR3 protein. The table lists roughly 250,000 distinct CDR3 sequences, around 82% of them singletons. The receptor was derived from a human donor with aplastic anemia. Input material: sorted CD4+, CD8+, or CD8+CD57+ T cells (not recorded which) from PBMCs. The chain joins TRBV13 to TRBJ1-6; TRBD1 might be the D (5 bases). The CDR3: CASSVALGGVGSPLHF. The CDR3 bases are TGTGCCAGCAGCGTAGCCCTCGGGGGAGTGGGCTCACCCCTCCACTTT.